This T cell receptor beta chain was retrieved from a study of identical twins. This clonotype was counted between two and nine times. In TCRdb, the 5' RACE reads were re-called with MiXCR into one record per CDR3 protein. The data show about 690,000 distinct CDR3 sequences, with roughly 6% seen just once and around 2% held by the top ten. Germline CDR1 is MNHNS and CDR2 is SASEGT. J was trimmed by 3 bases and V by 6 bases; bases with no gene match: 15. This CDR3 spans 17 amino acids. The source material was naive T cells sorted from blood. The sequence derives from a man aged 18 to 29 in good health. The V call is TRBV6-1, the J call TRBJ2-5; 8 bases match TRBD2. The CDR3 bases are TGTGCCAGCAGACCCATGGCCGTATCCGGGAGGGAAGAGACCCAGTACTTC. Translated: CASRPMAVSGREETQYF.